The clone carrying this T cell receptor beta chain appeared many times. The antigen remains undetermined. Co-extracted RNA and DNA came from roughly 21-30 mg of unsorted bulk tissue. Each tumor sample had over 75% viable tumor cells. This sample stems from a study of tumor-infiltrating lymphocytes in primary liver carcinoma. General study findings and limits: Tumor-adjacent and tumor-blood pairs shared less of their repertoires than tumor region pairs shared. Tumors reached a significantly greater top-250-clone fraction than blood did (p = 0.039).

Researchers generated TCR beta cDNA from approximately 520 ng of total RNA, relying on a constant-region primer. For TCR beta, libraries were produced by three nested multiplex PCR rounds using slightly modified ARM-PCR. The first two PCR rounds used TRBV1-TRBV30 primers with a Cbeta primer, approximately 10 cycles each. Using its own MiXCR run on the multiplex PCR reads, TCRdb lists one record per CDR3 protein. The sample lists about 100,000 distinct CDR3 sequences, around two thirds seen once, with more than 10% in the top ten. With 5 bases removed from V and 5 bases from J, the gap between germline ends came to 12 bases. CDR1 is SEHNR and CDR2 is FQNEAQ in the germline V gene (reference sequence). The CDR3 contains 14 residues.

The V gene is TRBV7-9, the J gene TRBJ2-2; D is undetermined. This clonotype was sampled from a woman aged 55 to 70 with primary liver carcinoma and hepatitis B virus infection. Sequenced material: liver tumor tissue from sampling region 2. The sample's subset: tumor region T2, inferior pole. CDR3 region: CASSAVSITGELFF. CDR3 coding DNA: TGTGCCAGCAGCGCAGTCTCGATAACCGGGGAGCTGTTTTTT.